These T cell receptor beta chains were read from a single sample in a study of blood T cells in healthy people across ages. TCRdb reprocessed the 5' RACE reads via MiXCR and lists one record per CDR3 protein. Altogether 800,000 to 950,000 distinct CDR3 sequences are present, about 44% being singletons, with the ten largest covering about an eighth. Sequencing used blood. These receptors were taken from a man aged 25 to 40 in good health. CDR3s include the opening cysteine and the closing phenylalanine or tryptophan. D genes are given only for firm matches. Not all rows give a size; the values are once, few, many and, for expanded clones, a class.

cdr3_aa	cdr3_nt	d_call	v_call	j_call	clone_size
CASTWTHANTGELFF	TGTGCCAGCACTTGGACTCACGCGAACACCGGGGAGCTGTTTTTT	.	TRBV6-1	TRBJ2-2	few
CASSQERGGGPANEQYF	TGCGCCAGCAGCCAAGAGAGGGGAGGGGGGCCCGCAAATGAGCAGTACTTC	.	TRBV4-3	TRBJ2-5	.
CASSLAGRGNTEAFF	TGTGCCAGCAGTTTAGCGGGGCGGGGCAACACTGAAGCTTTCTTT	.	TRBV12-3/TRBV12-4	TRBJ1-1	few
CASSLLAGSNEQFF	TGTGCCAGCAGCTTACTAGCGGGGAGTAATGAGCAGTTCTTC	TRBD2	TRBV7-2	TRBJ2-1	few
CASSSGLAGVGLAKNIQYF	TGTGCCAGTAGTTCAGGACTGGCGGGGGTGGGGTTAGCCAAAAACATTCAGTACTTC	TRBD2	TRBV19	TRBJ2-4	.
CSVGLAAYNEQFF	TGCAGCGTTGGGCTAGCCGCCTACAATGAGCAGTTCTTC	.	TRBV29-1	TRBJ2-1	.
CASSLESGSYEQYF	TGCGCCAGCAGCTTGGAAAGCGGCTCCTACGAGCAGTACTTC	.	TRBV5-1	TRBJ2-7	.
CASSLRDSELSYEQYF	TGCGCCAGCAGCTTACGGGACAGCGAACTCTCCTACGAGCAGTACTTC	TRBD1	TRBV5-1	TRBJ2-7	few
CASSPPDTDTQYF	TGTGCCAGCAGCCCTCCTGACACAGATACGCAGTATTTT	.	TRBV9	TRBJ2-3	few
CASRLTGDQPQHF	TGTGCCAGCAGGCTAACAGGGGATCAGCCCCAGCATTTT	TRBD1	TRBV27	TRBJ1-5	.
CASRGLDRGTDTQYF	TGTGCCAGCAGGGGGCTGGATAGGGGTACAGATACGCAGTATTTT	.	TRBV7-9	TRBJ2-3	.
CASSQTAGLGFF	TGTGCCAGCAGTCAAACTGCGGGGCTGGGGTTCTTC	.	TRBV6-1	TRBJ2-1	few
CASSVGPTRTYEQYF	TGTGCCAGCAGCGTAGGGCCCACCCGAACCTACGAGCAGTACTTC	.	TRBV9	TRBJ2-7	few